This is a list of T cell receptor beta chains from one sample in a study of shared clonotypes between healthy human individuals. TCRdb's table, derived via immunoSEQ multiplex PCR, lists solely in-frame clones and lacks some. The table lists over a million clones, approximately 72% of them singletons, with approximately 1.5% in the top ten. Sequencing was done on a sample of memory CD4+ T cells sorted from blood. The receptors here all came from a man aged 18-30 years in good health. Both conserved end residues are part of each CDR3. The D gene is left open where the match is weak. A clone size is listed for some rows: how often the clone was seen (once, few, many), or a class if it is expanded.

- | - | TRBJ1-6 | TRBV27 | TGTGCCAGCAGCTCGGGGGAGGGGTCCTATAATTCACCCCTCCACTTT | CASSSGEGSYNSPLHF
- | - | TRBJ1-5 | TRBV5-1 | TGCGCCAGCAGCTTGGCGGGTTGGGGCAATCAGCCCCAGCATTTT | CASSLAGWGNQPQHF
- | - | TRBJ1-1 | TRBV18 | TGTGCCAGCTCACCCGGACAGCCTGACAACACTGAAGCTTTCTTT | CASSPGQPDNTEAFF
many | TRBD1 | TRBJ2-7 | TRBV5-4 | TGTGCCAGCAGCTCACCAGGGACAGGGGAGAACGAGCAGTACTTC | CASSSPGTGENEQYF
- | TRBD1 | TRBJ1-1 | TRBV30 | TGTGCCTACGAGGGGGACAGCAACACTGAAGCTTTCTTT | CAYEGDSNTEAFF
- | - | TRBJ1-1 | TRBV20-1 | TGCAGTGCTAGAAAAGGGACTGAAGCTTTCTTT | CSARKGTEAFF
once | - | TRBJ2-1 | TRBV9 | TGTGCCAGCAGCGTAGACGGCGGTGAGCAGTTCTTC | CASSVDGGEQFF
- | TRBD2 | TRBJ2-3 | TRBV10-3 | TGTGCCATCAGTGGAGGACTAGCGGGGCCAGATACGCAGTATTTT | CAISGGLAGPDTQYF
once | TRBD1 | TRBJ1-1 | TRBV5-4 | TGTGCCAGCAGCCGACCCGGGACAGGGGCCCATCCTATCTTT | CASSRPGTGAHPIF
once | TRBD2 | TRBJ2-1 | TRBV28 | TGTGCCAGCAGACGGACTAGCGGGTACAATGAGCAGTTCTTC | CASRRTSGYNEQFF
- | - | TRBJ1-2 | TRBV27 | TGTGCCAGCACCGGGACACCCTCTGAGGGCTACACCTTC | CASTGTPSEGYTF
- | TRBD1 | TRBJ1-6 | TRBV5-4 | TGTGCCAGCAGCTCGCAGGGGGCTGGAAATTCACCCCTCCACTTT | CASSSQGAGNSPLHF
many | TRBD2 | TRBJ2-2 | TRBV29-1 | TGCAGCGCCCGCGGGACTAGCGGGAGAACCGGGGAGCTGTTTTTT | CSARGTSGRTGELFF
- | - | TRBJ1-6 | TRBV10-2 | TGCGCCAGCAGCCGGGGCAGCCTTGGAGATAATTCACCCCTCCACTTT | CASSRGSLGDNSPLHF
- | - | TRBJ1-3 | TRBV29-1 | TGCAGCGTTGGTGTGGGTTCCTCTGGAAACACCATATATTTT | CSVGVGSSGNTIYF
- | TRBD2 | TRBJ2-1 | TRBV25-1 | TGTGCCAGCAGTAACAGCGGGGGGCGGAATGAGCAGTTCTTC | CASSNSGGRNEQFF
once | - | TRBJ2-3 | TRBV5-4 | TGTGCCAGCACCCCGAGGAGCGGAGGGCCTGCCGATACGCAGTATTTT | CASTPRSGGPADTQYF
few | - | TRBJ2-1 | TRBV7-2 | TGTGCCAGCAACCTACCTGGTATGGACCATGAGTTCTTC | CASNLPGMDHEFF
few | - | TRBJ1-5 | TRBV30 | TGTGCCTGCAACTCAGACGTCAATCAGCCCCAGCATTTT | CACNSDVNQPQHF
- | TRBD1 | TRBJ1-3 | TRBV14 | TGTGCCAGCAGCCAGCGGACAGGGACTGGAAACACCATATATTTT | CASSQRTGTGNTIYF
once | TRBD2 | TRBJ2-2 | TRBV14 | TGTGCCAGCAGCCGGGGACTAATCACCGGGGAGCTGTTTTTT | CASSRGLITGELFF
few | TRBD1 | TRBJ1-4 | TRBV5-5 | TGTGCCAGCAGCCGAGGGACAGGGGGATTAGAAAAACTGTTTTTT | CASSRGTGGLEKLFF
- | - | TRBJ1-3 | TRBV11-3 | TGTGCCAGCAGCCAGACGGGGGTCGGAAACACCATATATTTT | CASSQTGVGNTIYF
- | - | TRBJ1-2 | TRBV10-2 | TGCGCCAGCAGTCGGGGTGTAAACTATGGCTACACCTTC | CASSRGVNYGYTF
- | - | TRBJ2-3 | TRBV28 | TGTGCCAGCACCTCGACAGGAGCACCAAATACGCAGTATTTT | CASTSTGAPNTQYF
- | TRBD1 | TRBJ1-2 | TRBV11-2 | TGTGCCAGCAGCTTAGATTCTTCCGGGACAGGCAATGGCTACACCTTC | CASSLDSSGTGNGYTF
- | - | TRBJ2-7 | TRBV28 | TGTGCCAGCAGCCTAGGGGGGGCCAGCTCCTACGAGCAGTACTTC | CASSLGGASSYEQYF
- | - | TRBJ2-2 | TRBV11-2 | TGTGCCAGCAGCTTAGCACCTTGGGGAGGGGGCAACGGGGAGCTGTTTTTT | CASSLAPWGGGNGELFF
- | TRBD2 | TRBJ2-2 | TRBV5-1 | TGCGCCAGCAGCCTGCGACTAGCGGGGAACACCGGGGAGCTGTTTTTT | CASSLRLAGNTGELFF
- | - | TRBJ2-2 | TRBV6-5 | TGTGCCAGCCGCCAGGCTAGGGTCCCCGGGGAGCTGTTTTTT | CASRQARVPGELFF
- | - | TRBJ2-7 | TRBV6-1 | TGTGCCAGCAGTGAACAGGGGGGGCCCTACGAGCAGTACTTC | CASSEQGGPYEQYF
few | - | TRBJ1-1 | TRBV29-1 | TGCAGCGCCCGGGACGGATCAAACACTGAAGCTTTCTTT | CSARDGSNTEAFF
many | - | TRBJ2-2 | TRBV15 | TGTGCCACCAGCAGAGGAATTGAACCGTATTTGGAGCTGTTTTTT | CATSRGIEPYLELFF
- | TRBD2 | TRBJ2-1 | TRBV6-6 | TGTGCCAGCAGGCTAGCGGGAGTTTACAATGAGCAGTTCTTC | CASRLAGVYNEQFF
few | - | TRBJ2-4 | TRBV4-3 | TGCGCCAGCAGCCAAGATTCATTAGCCAAAAACATTCAGTACTTC | CASSQDSLAKNIQYF
few | - | TRBJ2-2 | TRBV7-7 | TGTGCTAGCAGCTCAGGACCCACCGGGGAGCTGTTTTTT | CASSSGPTGELFF
few | - | TRBJ2-5 | TRBV15 | TGTGCCACCAGCAGAGATTGGCAGGGCCAGTACTTC | CATSRDWQGQYF
- | TRBD1 | TRBJ1-5 | TRBV7-9 | TGTGCCACGGGACAGGGTAGCAATCAGCCCCAGCATTTT | CATGQGSNQPQHF
many | - | TRBJ2-3 | TRBV5-1 | TGCGCCAGCAGGAGTTCCGATACGCAGTATTTT | CASRSSDTQYF
- | TRBD2 | TRBJ2-3 | TRBV10-3 | TGTGCCATCAGTGATCGGACTAGCGACACAGATACGCAGTATTTT | CAISDRTSDTDTQYF
- | - | TRBJ2-7 | TRBV5-5 | TGTGCCAGCAGCTTCTCAGAGATCTCCTACGAGCAGTACTTC | CASSFSEISYEQYF
- | - | TRBJ1-5 | TRBV5-4 | TGTGCCAGCAGCTTGGCGGGGGGAGGACAGCCCCAGCATTTT | CASSLAGGGQPQHF
- | - | TRBJ2-1 | TRBV6-5 | TGTGCCAGCAGTTTGGGGGCCCTCCCCCCGGAGAATGAGCAGTTCTTC | CASSLGALPPENEQFF
- | - | TRBJ2-7 | TRBV5-3 | TGTGCCAGAAGCTCAGGAGGGCCTTGGGAGCAGTACTTC | CARSSGGPWEQYF
- | - | TRBJ2-1 | TRBV19 | TGTGCCAGTACCAGCACCTACAATGAGCAGTTCTTC | CASTSTYNEQFF
- | TRBD2 | TRBJ2-5 | TRBV28 | TGTGCCAGCAGTTTACGCTCCGGGACTAGCGGGGGGTTCCAAGAGACCCAGTACTTC | CASSLRSGTSGGFQETQYF
- | - | TRBJ1-1 | TRBV5-1 | TGCGCCAGCAGCCCGGGCCGGGATGGCACTGAAGCTTTCTTT | CASSPGRDGTEAFF
few | - | TRBJ1-3 | TRBV5-4 | TGTGCCAGCAGCTTGGCTACGGATGGAAACACCATATATTTT | CASSLATDGNTIYF
- | TRBD2 | TRBJ2-7 | TRBV5-1 | TGCGCCAGCAGCTTGGGACTAGCGGGAGCCGAGCAGTACTTC | CASSLGLAGAEQYF
- | TRBD1 | TRBJ1-2 | TRBV10-3 | TGTGCCATCAGTGAGTTAGACAGGGGGCGCGGTGGCTACACCTTC | CAISELDRGRGGYTF
once | - | TRBJ1-5 | TRBV21-1 | TGTGCCAGCAGCCCGAGAAGGGGTTTGGGGACCTTTAGCAATCAGCCCCAGCATTTT | CASSPRRGLGTFSNQPQHF
- | TRBD2 | TRBJ2-7 | TRBV28 | TGTGCCAGCAGTACGACTAGCGGGGGGCTCCCCTACGAGCAGTACTTC | CASSTTSGGLPYEQYF
- | TRBD1 | TRBJ1-1 | TRBV29-1 | TGCAGCGTCGTAATACAGGGGACTGAAGCTTTCTTT | CSVVIQGTEAFF
- | - | TRBJ1-1 | TRBV19 | TGTGCCAGTAGTACGGACCGAGGATTGAACACTGAAGCTTTCTTT | CASSTDRGLNTEAFF
- | - | TRBJ2-3 | TRBV7-2 | TGTGCCAGCAGCTTCGCGGGGATGAGCACAGATACGCAGTATTTT | CASSFAGMSTDTQYF